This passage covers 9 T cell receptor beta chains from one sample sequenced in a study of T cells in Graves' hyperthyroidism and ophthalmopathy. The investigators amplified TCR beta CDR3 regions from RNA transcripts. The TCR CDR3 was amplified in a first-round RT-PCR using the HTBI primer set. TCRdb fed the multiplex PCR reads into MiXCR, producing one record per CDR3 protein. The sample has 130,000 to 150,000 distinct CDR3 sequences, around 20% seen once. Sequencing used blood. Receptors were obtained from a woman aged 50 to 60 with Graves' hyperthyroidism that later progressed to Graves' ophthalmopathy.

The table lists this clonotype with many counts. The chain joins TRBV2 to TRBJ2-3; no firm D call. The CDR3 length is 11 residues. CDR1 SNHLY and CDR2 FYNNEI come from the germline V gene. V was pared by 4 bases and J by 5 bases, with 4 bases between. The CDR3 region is CASSVGDTQYF. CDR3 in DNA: TGTGCCAGCAGTGTTGGAGATACGCAGTATTTT. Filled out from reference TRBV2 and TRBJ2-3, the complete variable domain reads EPEVTQTPSHQVTQMGQEVILRCVPISNHLYFYWYRQILGQKVEFLVSFYNNEISEKSEIFDDQFSVERPDGSNFTLKIRSTKLEDSAMYFCASSVGDTQYFGPGTRLTVL.

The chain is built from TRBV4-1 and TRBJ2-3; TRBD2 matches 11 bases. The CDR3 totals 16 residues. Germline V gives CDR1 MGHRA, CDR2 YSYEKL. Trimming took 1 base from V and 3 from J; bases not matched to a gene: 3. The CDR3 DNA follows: TGCGCCAGCAGCCAAGGTAGCGGGAGGGCTACAGATACGCAGTATTTT. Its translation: CASSQGSGRATDTQYF.

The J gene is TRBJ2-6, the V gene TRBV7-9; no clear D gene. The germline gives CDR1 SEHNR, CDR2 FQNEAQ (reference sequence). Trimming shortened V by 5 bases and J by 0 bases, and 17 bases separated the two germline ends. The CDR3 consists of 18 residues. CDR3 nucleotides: TGTGCCAGCAGCCCAACGGCAGGTTATAACTCTGGGGCCAACGTCCTGACTTTC. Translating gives CASSPTAGYNSGANVLTF.

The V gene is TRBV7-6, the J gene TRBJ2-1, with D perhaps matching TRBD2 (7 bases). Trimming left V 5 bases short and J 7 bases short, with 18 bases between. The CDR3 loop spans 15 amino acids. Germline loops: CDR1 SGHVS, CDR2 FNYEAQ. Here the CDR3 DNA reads TGTGCCAGCAGCCCTTCTAGCGGAGGGGGTAATGAGCAGTTCTTC. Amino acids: CASSPSSGGGNEQFF. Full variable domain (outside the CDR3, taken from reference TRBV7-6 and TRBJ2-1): GAGVSQSPRYKVTKRGQDVALRCDPISGHVSLYWYRQALGQGPEFLTYFNYEAQQDKSGLPNDRFSAERPEGSISTLTIQRTEQRDSAMYRCASSPSSGGGNEQFFGPGTRLTVL.

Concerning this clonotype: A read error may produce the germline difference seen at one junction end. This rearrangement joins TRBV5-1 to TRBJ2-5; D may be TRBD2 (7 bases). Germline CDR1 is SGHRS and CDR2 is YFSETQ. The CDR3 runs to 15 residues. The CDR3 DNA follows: TGCACCAGCAGCCCGGGACTACAGGGCCAAGAGACCCAGTACTTC. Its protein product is CTSSPGLQGQETQYF.

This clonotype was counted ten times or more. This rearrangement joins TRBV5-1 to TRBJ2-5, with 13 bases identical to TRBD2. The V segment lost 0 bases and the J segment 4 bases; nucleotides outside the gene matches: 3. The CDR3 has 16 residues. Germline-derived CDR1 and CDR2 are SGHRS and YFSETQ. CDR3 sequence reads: CASSLELAGGGETQYF. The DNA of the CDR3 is TGCGCCAGCAGCTTGGAACTAGCGGGAGGGGGAGAGACCCAGTACTTC.

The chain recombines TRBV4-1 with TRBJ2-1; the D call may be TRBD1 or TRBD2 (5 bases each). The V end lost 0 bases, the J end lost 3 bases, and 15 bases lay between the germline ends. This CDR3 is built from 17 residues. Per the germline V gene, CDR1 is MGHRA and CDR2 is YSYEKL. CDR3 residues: CASSQDWGTGNYNEQFF. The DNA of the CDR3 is TGCGCCAGCAGCCAAGATTGGGGGACCGGAAACTACAATGAGCAGTTCTTC.

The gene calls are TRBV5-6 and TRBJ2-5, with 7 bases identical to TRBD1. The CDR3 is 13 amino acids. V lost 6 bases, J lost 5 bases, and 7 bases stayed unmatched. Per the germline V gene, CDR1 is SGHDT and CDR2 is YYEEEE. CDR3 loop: CASTTGWGETQYF. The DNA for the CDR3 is TGTGCCAGCACGACAGGGTGGGGTGAGACCCAGTACTTC.

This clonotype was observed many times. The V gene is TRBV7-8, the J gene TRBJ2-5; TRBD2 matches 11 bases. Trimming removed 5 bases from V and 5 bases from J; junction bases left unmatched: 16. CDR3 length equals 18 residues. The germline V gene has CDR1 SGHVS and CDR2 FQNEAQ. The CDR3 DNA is TGTGCCAGCAGCACAGGACTAGCGGGCGAAAATGGTATGGAGACCCAGTACTTC. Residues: CASSTGLAGENGMETQYF.